This T cell receptor (beta chain) was observed in a study of T cell repertoires in cytomegalovirus infection. Overall study context: Matching HLA type and CMV infection were both indicated by public TCR beta signatures.

TCRdb used MiXCR to reprocess the reads, holding one entry per CDR3 protein. The sample includes around 240,000 distinct CDR3 sequences, about 20% of them seen just once. This clonotype has more than one count but fewer than ten. The sequenced sample was CD8+ T cells from PBMCs. This TCR came from a human donor in good health (CMV status not recorded). Some clones in this sample may be carry-over from other donors' samples.

CDR3 sequence reads: CASSYGVSGGASNEQFF. The CDR3 DNA follows: TGTGCCAGCAGTTACGGAGTTAGCGGGGGGGCGAGCAATGAGCAGTTCTTC. The chain has TRBV6-5 and TRBJ2-1, with TRBD2 identical over 11 bases. The CDR3 consists of 17 residues. Looked up from germline, CDR1 is MNHEY and CDR2 is SVGAGI. J was trimmed by 6 bases and V by 2 bases; bases with no gene match: 9.